This T cell receptor beta chain was sequenced for a study of shared clonotypes between healthy human individuals. Assay: immunoSEQ multiplex PCR; the TCRdb copy retains only in-frame clones and omits some. The table has about 2.1 million clones, 93% seen once. It was CD45RO-negative cells, positively selected for CCR7, that made up naive CD8 cells, with terminally differentiated effector memory CD45RA+ cells excluded. Trimming took 0 bases from V and 8 from J, leaving 10 bases between them. The CDR3 covers 13 residues. Per germline, CDR1 WNHNN and CDR2 SYGVQD (reference sequence). The source of this sequence is a man younger than 35 in good health. Some clones in this sample may be carry-over from other donors' samples. Sequenced sample: naive CD8+ T cells from PBMCs. This chain links TRBV10-1 with TRBJ1-2, with D unresolved. As DNA, the CDR3 is TGCGCCAGCAGTGAGTCGAGATTCCGCGGCTACACCTTC. Encoded protein: CASSESRFRGYTF.